The T cell receptor beta chain under discussion was sequenced for a study of identifying expanded T cells in peripheral blood. Losses at the gene ends were 6 bases for V and 2 bases for J; bases not matched to a gene: 12. The CDR3 runs 17 residues. Per the germline V gene, CDR1 is MDHEN and CDR2 is SYDVKM. The count of this clone is one. Clones were sequenced by immunoSEQ multiplex PCR, and TCRdb holds only the in-frame ones, with some missing. The table records about 97,000 clones, around 89% of them present only once. Sequencing was carried out using blood. This chain connects TRBV28 to TRBJ2-1, with 8 nucleotides matching TRBD2. The receptor was isolated from a person between 18 and 70 years old in good health. CDR3: CASSPSGAGGAYNEQFF. The CDR3 DNA reads TGTGCCAGCAGCCCCAGTGGCGCGGGAGGAGCCTACAATGAGCAGTTCTTC.